The clone carrying this T cell receptor (beta chain) was observed at least ten times. What it binds is not known. This specimen belongs to a study of beta chain features in type 1 diabetes. Expressed TCRB transcripts were sequenced because the isolated RNA had all been reverse transcribed beforehand. TCRdb's copy holds only in-frame clones and misses some; the assay was immunoSEQ multiplex PCR. The sample carries around 180,000 clones, approximately 7.8% recorded once. Germline CDR1 SQVTM, CDR2 ANQGSEA. The ends were cut back, 8 bases at V and 5 bases at J, with 18 bases in the middle. The CDR3 contains 13 residues. Overall study results and limits: There were fewer insertions and more deletions at the VDJ junctions of type 1 diabetes patients. Shorter TCRB CDR3s, moderately but significantly so, were found in Type 1 diabetes patients in all four CD4+ subsets.

The chain uses TRBV29-1 and TRBJ2-5; TRBD2 might be the D (5 bases). The sequenced material came from central memory CD4+ T cells from blood. The source is a woman in her thirties or forties with type 1 diabetes. The CDR3 is CSLILTMAETQYF. Here the CDR3 DNA reads TGCAGCCTCATTTTGACTATGGCTGAGACCCAGTACTTC.